Below, 9 T cell receptor beta chains from the same sample are listed, as sequenced in a study of Ad26.COV2.S vaccination and SARS-CoV-2 variants. This sample's treatment: over 15 received Ad26.COV2.S at low or high dose, single or two shots; 5 received placebo; per-sample allocation not given. The study sampled participants on day 63 after the first vaccine or placebo injection. The data were produced by immunoSEQ multiplex PCR, yet TCRdb's version contains in-frame clones alone and is incomplete. This table has approximately 350,000 clones, over 75% appearing once. Sequencing used peripheral blood, obtained in a trial of Ad26.COV2.S vaccine versus placebo. The source of these receptors is a person between 18 and 65 years old who received the Ad26.COV2.S COVID-19 vaccine or a placebo.

J is TRBJ1-5 and V is TRBV30, with D possibly matching TRBD1 (6 bases). CDR3 length: 11 amino acids. The germline V gene encodes CDR1 GTSNPN and CDR2 SVGIG (reference sequence). Trimming took 5 bases from V and 8 from J, leaving 10 bases between them. The CDR3 spells CAWGEGEPQHF. CDR3 bases: TGTGCCTGGGGGGAGGGGGAGCCCCAGCATTTT.

The rearrangement uses TRBV9 and TRBJ2-7; TRBD1 matches at 7 bases. Trimming took 4 bases from V and 2 from J; bases not matched to a gene: 9. The CDR3 extends over 15 amino acids. Per the germline V gene, CDR1 is SGDLS and CDR2 is YYNGEE. CDR3 sequence reads: CASSPHRGWAYEQYF. The DNA for the CDR3 is TGTGCCAGCAGCCCACACAGGGGATGGGCCTACGAGCAGTACTTC.

The chain carries TRBV3-1 (or the pseudogene TRBV3-2) and TRBJ2-5, with 11 bases fitting TRBD1. Germline V lookup: CDR1 LGHDT, CDR2 YNNKEL (reference sequence). V was clipped by 3 bases and J by 5 bases; unmatched bases: 8. CDR3 size: 16 residues. CDR3 in amino acids: CASSQYGTGGQETQYF. CDR3 nucleotide sequence: TGTGCCAGCAGCCAGTATGGGACAGGGGGACAGGAGACCCAGTACTTC.

Only one count was recorded for this clone. The chain has TRBV30 and TRBJ2-5; D unclear. Per germline, CDR1 GTSNPN and CDR2 SVGIG (reference sequence). Trimming pared 2 bases from V and 3 bases from J, leaving 7 bases between. The CDR3 runs 12 residues. CDR3 in amino acids: CAWSIFEETQYF. In DNA form, the CDR3 reads TGTGCCTGGAGTATCTTCGAAGAGACCCAGTACTTC. Variable domain in full (rest from reference TRBV30 and TRBJ2-5): SQTIHQWPATLVQPVGSPLSLECTVEGTSNPNLYWYRQAAGRGLQLLFYSVGIGQISSEVPQNLSASRPQDRQFILSSKKLLLSDSGFYLCAWSIFEETQYFGPGTRLLVL.

The chain recombines TRBV7-9 with TRBJ1-6; tentative D call: TRBD1 (5 bases). This CDR3 comprises 15 residues. Germline assignment: CDR1 SEHNR and CDR2 FQNEAQ (reference sequence). Trimming cost V 3 bases and J 2 bases, with 8 bases left between them. CDR3 DNA sequence: TGTGCCAGCAGCTTGGGGACTCCCTATAATTCACCCCTCCACTTT. Translated, it gives CASSLGTPYNSPLHF.

The chain links TRBV7-9 to TRBJ2-2; no clear D gene. V lost 7 bases and J 1 base, leaving 10 bases between the germline ends. Germline CDR1 reads SEHNR; CDR2 reads FQNEAQ (reference sequence). The CDR3 has 14 amino acids. CDR3 sequence reads: CASTPWGNTGELFF. CDR3 DNA: TGTGCCAGCACCCCCTGGGGGAACACCGGGGAGCTGTTTTTT.

The rearrangement uses TRBV9 and TRBJ2-1; weak D call: TRBD2 (6 bases). The CDR3 is 15 amino acids. Per germline, CDR1 SGDLS and CDR2 YYNGEE. V shed 3 bases and J shed 10 bases, with 20 bases lying between them. The CDR3 here is CASSAFDNLAGEQFF. CDR3 bases: TGTGCCAGCAGCGCCTTTGATAACCTCGCGGGGGAGCAGTTCTTC. Drawing the rest from reference TRBV9 and TRBJ2-1, the complete variable domain is DSGVTQTPKHLITATGQRVTLRCSPRSGDLSVYWYQQSLDQGLQFLIQYYNGEERAKGNILERFSAQQFPDLHSELNLSSLELGDSALYFCASSAFDNLAGEQFFGPGTRLTVL.

V is TRBV2 and J is TRBJ2-2; D possibly corresponds to TRBD1 (5 bases). The CDR3 covers 16 residues. V lost 4 bases and J 4 bases, leaving 16 bases between the germline ends. Germline CDR1 is SNHLY and CDR2 is FYNNEI. In DNA form, the CDR3 reads TGTGCCAGCAGTGTTCTCGGAAGGGGTTCCACCGGGGAGCTGTTTTTT. Translating it yields CASSVLGRGSTGELFF. The full variable domain, completed using reference TRBV2 and TRBJ2-2, is EPEVTQTPSHQVTQMGQEVILRCVPISNHLYFYWYRQILGQKVEFLVSFYNNEISEKSEIFDDQFSVERPDGSNFTLKIRSTKLEDSAMYFCASSVLGRGSTGELFFGEGSRLTVL.

The chain uses TRBV6-1 and TRBJ2-3; D remains unclear. Germline V gene lookup returns CDR1 MNHNS and CDR2 SASEGT. The V gene lost 1 base and the J gene lost 5 bases, with 10 bases spanning the gap. The CDR3 contains 14 residues. The CDR3 DNA follows: TGTGCCAGCAGTGAAGGAGACCCCGAAGATACGCAGTATTTT. Amino acids: CASSEGDPEDTQYF.